This TCR beta chain appears in the sequencing data of a study of beta chain features in type 1 diabetes. General observations from the study: Shortening that was moderate but significant affected the TCRB CDR3s of Type 1 diabetes patients in all four CD4+ subsets. HLA influence on TCRB rearrangement stayed unresolved here. Naive, central memory and Treg TCRB repertoires appeared more alike in patients than in healthy donors.

Of the isolated RNA, all was reverse transcribed, and so the sequenced material was expressed TCRB transcripts. Only in-frame clones appear in the TCRdb table, and some are missing; sequencing was by immunoSEQ multiplex PCR. This table has hundreds of thousands of clones, 13% appearing once. In its sample, this clone was seen a few times. Antigen: not known. The specimen sequenced was naive CD4+ T cells from blood. The receptor was derived from a man aged 18 to 30 with type 1 diabetes.

This CDR3 reads CAWGAGTGALSNEKLFF. CDR3 coding DNA: TGTGCCTGGGGCGCCGGGACAGGGGCTCTGAGTAATGAAAAACTGTTTTTT. The V call is TRBV30, the J call TRBJ1-4; 10 bases align to TRBD1. Germline trimming cut 5 bases from V and 4 bases from J; bases unmatched to any gene: 13. CDR1 is GTSNPN and CDR2 is SVGIG in the germline V gene (reference sequence). The CDR3 is 17 amino acids. The complete variable domain, with remaining parts taken from reference TRBV30 and TRBJ1-4, reads SQTIHQWPATLVQPVGSPLSLECTVEGTSNPNLYWYRQAAGRGLQLLFYSVGIGQISSEVPQNLSASRPQDRQFILSSKKLLLSDSGFYLCAWGAGTGALSNEKLFFGSGTQLSVL.